Listed here are 3 T cell receptor beta chains from one sample, sequenced in a study of blood T cell repertoires in COVID-19. Assay used: immunoSEQ multiplex PCR; TCRdb lists only in-frame clones, some missing. The sample holds 60,000 to 85,000 clones, 80% seen once. Sequenced material: peripheral blood. The receptors here all came from a man aged 70-80 years who had recovered from COVID-19.

V and J are TRBV18 and TRBJ1-6; D is uncertain. The CDR3 is 17 amino acids. V was pared by 1 base and J by 1 base, with 11 bases between. Per germline, CDR1 KGHSH and CDR2 LQKENI. CDR3 sequence: CASSPRGGKSYNSPLHF. The CDR3 DNA is TGTGCCAGCTCACCACGTGGAGGTAAGTCCTATAATTCACCCCTCCACTTT.

The chain has TRBV6-5 and TRBJ1-2, with a weak D call TRBD1 (5 bases). Germline CDR1 is MNHEY and CDR2 is SVGAGI. The CDR3 length is 15 residues. The V and J ends lost 6 bases and 0 bases respectively, with 14 bases between them. This CDR3 is CASRTGGRANYGYTF. CDR3 bases: TGTGCCAGCAGGACGGGGGGGAGGGCTAACTATGGCTACACCTTC.

This clone appeared once. CDR3: CASSSLVGFGGGELFF. DNA of the CDR3: TGTGCCAGCAGCTCCCTGGTGGGCTTCGGGGGCGGGGAGCTGTTTTTT. The rearrangement uses TRBV7-9 and TRBJ2-2; D may be TRBD2 (6 bases). The V end lost 4 bases, the J end lost 7 bases, and 19 bases lay between the germline ends. Germline CDR1 SEHNR, CDR2 FQNEAQ (reference sequence). The CDR3 sequence is 16 residues long.